This passage covers 12 T cell receptor beta chains from one sample sequenced in a study of T cell repertoires in cytomegalovirus infection. TCRdb called the reads again in MiXCR, with one record for every CDR3 protein. This sample yields about 180,000 distinct CDR3 sequences, of which 13% to 15% are seen a single time; around 27% belongs to the top ten. Source material: PBMCs. The source is a human donor in good health (CMV status not recorded). Some clones in this sample may be carry-over from other donors' samples.

In this sample, this clonotype turned up a few times. The chain recombines TRBV28 with TRBJ2-3, with 8 bases lining up with TRBD1. Germline V CDR1 and CDR2: MDHEN, SYDVKM. The CDR3 has 13 amino acids. J lost 6 bases, V lost 5 bases, and 4 bases had no gene match. CDR3 sequence reads: CASSGTGIDTQYF. The CDR3 DNA is TGTGCCAGCAGTGGGACAGGAATCGATACGCAGTATTTT. Complete variable domain (other parts from reference TRBV28 and TRBJ2-3): DVKVTQSSRYLVKRTGEKVFLECVQDMDHENMFWYRQDPGLGLRLIYFSYDVKMKEKGDIPEGYSVSREKKERFSLILESASTNQTSMYLCASSGTGIDTQYFGPGTRLTVL.

This clonotype was seen more than once but under ten times. This chain connects TRBV18 to TRBJ1-2, with D uncertain. Deletions cut 1 base from V and 4 bases from J, with 13 bases between. CDR3 length equals 15 residues. CDR1 and CDR2 (germline): KGHSH, LQKENI. The CDR3 nucleotides are TGTGCCAGCTCACCACAGACGGGAATCTCCTATGGCTACACCTTC. Its translation is CASSPQTGISYGYTF.

The chain uses TRBV2 and TRBJ2-1; D possibly corresponds to TRBD2 (6 bases). The CDR3 totals 15 residues. Trimming pared 0 bases from V and 0 bases from J, leaving 6 bases between. Germline loops: CDR1 SNHLY, CDR2 FYNNEI. CDR3 bases: TGTGCCAGCAGTGAAGCGGGGGGCTCCTACAATGAGCAGTTCTTC. Protein: CASSEAGGSYNEQFF.

This clonotype was counted only a few times. This chain connects TRBV12-3 or TRBV12-4 to TRBJ1-2; TRBD1 agrees at 10 bases. The CDR3 totals 14 residues. Unmatched junction bases numbered 6, after V lost 8 bases and J lost 3 bases. The CDR3: CASRGTGVHYGYTF. CDR3 bases: TGTGCCAGCCGGGGGACAGGGGTTCACTATGGCTACACCTTC.

This clonotype has ten or more counts. The chain uses TRBV12-5 and TRBJ1-5, with 10 bases lining up with TRBD1. V was pared by 6 bases and J by 0 bases, with 11 bases of the junction left unmatched. Germline values: CDR1 LGHNT, CDR2 FRNRAP. The CDR3 length is 18 residues. Here the CDR3 reads CASGHRDRGHISNQPQHF. In nucleotides, the CDR3 is TGTGCTAGTGGCCACCGGGACAGGGGTCACATTAGCAATCAGCCCCAGCATTTT.

A word on this clonotype: Since a much larger clone is just one base distant, this may be a read error. This rearrangement joins TRBV15 to TRBJ2-1; possible D gene TRBD2, 7 bases. The CDR3 is 17 residues long. Germline CDR1 and CDR2: LNHNV and YYDKDF (reference sequence). V lost 1 base and J 6 bases, leaving 19 bases between the germline ends. This CDR3 is CATSRGAPEGGLNEQFF. The CDR3 DNA is TGTGCCACCAGCAGAGGTGCGCCAGAGGGGGGGCTCAATGAGCAGTTCTTC.

This clonotype was observed at least ten times. V and J are TRBV7-2 and TRBJ1-6, with no clear D. The V gene lost 4 bases and the J gene lost 0 bases, with 16 bases spanning the gap. The CDR3 sequence is 18 residues long. CDR1 and CDR2 (germline): SGHTA, FQGNSA. CDR3 sequence (DNA): TGTGCCAGCAGCTATAGCGGTCCGGGTAGCTCCTATAATTCACCCCTCCACTTT. Amino acids: CASSYSGPGSSYNSPLHF.

The chain combines TRBV20-1 with TRBJ2-1, with 8 nucleotides matching TRBD2. The ends lost 5 bases at V and 7 bases at J; junction bases unmatched: 7. Per the germline V gene, CDR1 is DFQATT and CDR2 is SNEGSKA (reference sequence). The CDR3 length is 13 residues. CDR3 region: CSAPSSGKNEQFF. CDR3 coding DNA: TGCAGTGCTCCCAGTAGCGGGAAAAATGAGCAGTTCTTC.

This clonotype was counted at least ten times. The chain links TRBV7-2 to TRBJ2-5; D might be TRBD1 (6 bases). V was pared by 5 bases and J by 5 bases, with 12 bases between. The CDR3 contains 13 residues. CDR1 is SGHTA, CDR2 FQGNSA, per germline. CDR3 loop: CASSAQGWETQYF. Written as DNA, the CDR3 is TGTGCCAGCAGCGCACAGGGATGGGAGACCCAGTACTTC.

This clonotype was observed a few times. CDR3 DNA sequence: TGTGCCAGCAGCTCGACAGGTTCATCCTACGAGCAGTACTTC. Its protein product is CASSSTGSSYEQYF. The V gene is TRBV5-6, the J gene TRBJ2-7; possible D gene TRBD1, 6 bases. V gave up 3 bases and J gave up 1 base, with 11 bases separating them. Germline CDR1 is SGHDT and CDR2 is YYEEEE. The CDR3 covers 14 residues.

This clonotype was detected ten times or more. The gene calls are TRBV5-5 and TRBJ1-1, with a weak D call TRBD1 (5 bases). V was cut by 4 bases and J by 0 bases, with 16 bases left in between. The length of the CDR3 is 16 residues. The germline CDR1 and CDR2 sequences are SGHKS and YYEKEE (reference sequence). CDR3 DNA: TGTGCCAGCAGCCGAGTTTCCAGACAGATGAACACTGAAGCTTTCTTT. As protein: CASSRVSRQMNTEAFF.

The gene calls are TRBV12-5 and TRBJ1-5; no clear D gene. CDR1 and CDR2 from the germline V gene are LGHNT and FRNRAP. CDR3 length equals 17 residues. The V end lost 0 bases, the J end lost 0 bases, and 12 bases lay between the germline ends. CDR3: CASGLVIGRHSNQPQHF. As DNA, the CDR3 is TGTGCTAGTGGTTTGGTAATAGGCAGACATAGCAATCAGCCCCAGCATTTT.